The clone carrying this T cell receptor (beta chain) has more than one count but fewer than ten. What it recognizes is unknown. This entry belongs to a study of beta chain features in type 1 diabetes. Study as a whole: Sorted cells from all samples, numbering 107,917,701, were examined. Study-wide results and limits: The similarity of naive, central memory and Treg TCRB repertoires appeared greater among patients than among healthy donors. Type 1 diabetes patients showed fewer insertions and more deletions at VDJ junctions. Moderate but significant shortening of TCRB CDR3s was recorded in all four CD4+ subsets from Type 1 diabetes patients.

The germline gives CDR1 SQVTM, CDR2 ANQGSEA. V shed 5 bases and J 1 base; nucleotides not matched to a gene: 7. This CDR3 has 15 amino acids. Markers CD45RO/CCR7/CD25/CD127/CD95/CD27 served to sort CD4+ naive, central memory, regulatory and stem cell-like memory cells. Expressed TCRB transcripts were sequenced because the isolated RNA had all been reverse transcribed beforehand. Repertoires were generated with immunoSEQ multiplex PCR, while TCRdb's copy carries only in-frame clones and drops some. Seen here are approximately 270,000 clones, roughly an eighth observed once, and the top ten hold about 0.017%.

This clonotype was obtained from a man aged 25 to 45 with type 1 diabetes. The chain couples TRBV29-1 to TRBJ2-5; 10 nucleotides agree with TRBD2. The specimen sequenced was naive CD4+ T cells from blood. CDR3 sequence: CSVPRPSGGQETQYF. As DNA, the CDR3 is TGCAGCGTTCCGCGGCCTAGCGGGGGCCAAGAGACCCAGTACTTC. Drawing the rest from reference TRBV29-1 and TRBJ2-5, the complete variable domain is SAVISQKPSRDICQRGTSLTIQCQVDSQVTMMFWYRQQPGQSLTLIATANQGSEATYESGFVIDKFPISRPNLTFSTLTVSNMSPEDSSIYLCSVPRPSGGQETQYFGPGTRLLVL.